The next 14 T cell receptor beta chains were all read from a single sample in a study of blood T cell repertoires in COVID-19. Sequenced by immunoSEQ multiplex PCR; TCRdb stores in-frame clones only, minus some. Found here are about 75,000 clones, under 90% of them singletons; the top ten hold around 2.5%. The specimen was peripheral blood. These receptors all come from a human donor in a cohort sampled during active COVID-19.

This clone was found a few times. The genes are TRBV9 and TRBJ2-7; 7 positions match TRBD1. The CDR3 is 13 residues long. The trim removed 3 bases at V and 4 bases at J, leaving 4 bases unmatched. Germline loops: CDR1 SGDLS, CDR2 YYNGEE. CDR3 protein: CASSEGQLYEQYF. The CDR3 DNA reads TGTGCCAGCAGCGAGGGACAGTTATACGAGCAGTACTTC.

With regard to this clone: Mismatch with germline at one junction end may stem from a read error. V usage is TRBV4-3 and J usage is TRBJ2-5; possibly TRBD1 for D (6 bases). Germline V gene data show CDR1 as LGHNA and CDR2 as YSLEER. This CDR3 region has 15 residues. The CDR3 bases are TGCGCCAGCAGCCAAGTCCGGGACACCCAACAGACCCAGTACTTC. This gives the protein CASSQVRDTQQTQYF.

This CDR3 reads CASSLTGKNIQYF. The CDR3, as DNA: TGTGCCAGCAGCTTGACAGGAAAAAACATTCAGTACTTC. The V gene is TRBV5-4, the J gene TRBJ2-4, with D maybe TRBD1 (5 bases). Germline V gives CDR1 SGHNT, CDR2 YYREEE (reference sequence). The CDR3 totals 13 residues. V lost 1 base, J lost 4 bases, and 6 bases lay in between.

V gene TRBV7-9 combines with J gene TRBJ2-3; no firm D call. V was shortened by 5 bases and J by 9 bases, with 15 bases between the two germline ends. The germline CDR1 and CDR2 sequences are SEHNR and FQNEAQ (reference sequence). The CDR3 runs to 13 residues. The CDR3 sequence is CASSPRVPGTQYF. In DNA, the CDR3 is TGTGCCAGCAGCCCCCGGGTCCCCGGGACGCAGTATTTT.

CDR3 loop: CASRRQGGSPLHF. Written as DNA, the CDR3 is TGTGCCAGCAGAAGGCAGGGTGGGTCACCCCTCCACTTT. The rearrangement uses TRBV28 and TRBJ1-6, with D maybe TRBD1 (5 bases). V lost 6 bases and J 10 bases, leaving 13 bases between the germline ends. This CDR3 has 13 amino acids. The germline V gene has CDR1 MDHEN and CDR2 SYDVKM.

The V gene is TRBV7-9, the J gene TRBJ1-2; TRBD1 matches at 7 bases. CDR3 size: 15 residues. Germline-derived CDR1 and CDR2 are SEHNR and FQNEAQ (reference sequence). After removal of 4 bases from V and 4 bases from J, the junction contained 9 bases not matched to a gene. The CDR3 DNA reads as TGTGCCAGCAGCTCCCGGGACAGTCAATTCTATGGCTACACCTTC. This codes for CASSSRDSQFYGYTF.

V gene TRBV18 combines with J gene TRBJ2-4; 7 nucleotides match TRBD2. The CDR3 is 15 amino acids. J gave up 2 bases and V 3 bases, and 4 bases lay outside the gene matches. CDR1 is KGHSH, CDR2 LQKENI, per germline. This CDR3 is CASSPPGGTKNIQYF. CDR3 sequence (DNA): TGTGCCAGCTCACCGCCGGGGGGTACCAAAAACATTCAGTACTTC. Filled out from reference TRBV18 and TRBJ2-4, the complete variable domain reads NAGVMQNPRHLVRRRGQEARLRCSPMKGHSHVYWYRQLPEEGLKFMVYLQKENIIDESGMPKERFSAEFPKEGPSILRIQQVVRGDSAAYFCASSPPGGTKNIQYFGAGTRLSVL.

This chain connects TRBV6-5 to TRBJ1-1; 7 bases fit TRBD1. CDR1 and CDR2 (germline): MNHEY, SVGAGI. The CDR3 spans 15 residues. The V gene end was trimmed by 6 bases and the J gene end by 0 bases; junction bases not matched to a gene: 7. CDR3 loop: CASRLQGSVNTEAFF. Written as DNA, the CDR3 is TGTGCCAGCAGACTACAGGGGAGTGTGAACACTGAAGCTTTCTTT.

The chain couples TRBV7-2 to TRBJ1-1, with TRBD1 as a possible D gene (6 bases). This CDR3 is 14 amino acids long. V gave up 5 bases and J gave up 1 base, with 11 bases separating them. Germline V gives CDR1 SGHTA, CDR2 FQGNSA. CDR3 amino acids: CASSPGHANTEAFF. In DNA form, the CDR3 reads TGTGCCAGCAGCCCGGGACACGCGAACACTGAAGCTTTCTTT.

The J gene is TRBJ2-3, the V gene TRBV4-3, with 10 bases aligning to TRBD2. The CDR3 totals 19 residues. The trim removed 0 bases at V and 2 bases at J, leaving 11 bases unmatched. Germline V CDR1 and CDR2: LGHNA, YSLEER. This CDR3 reads CASSQDIQRGGQATDTQYF. Here the CDR3 DNA reads TGCGCCAGCAGCCAAGATATCCAGCGGGGGGGGCAGGCCACAGATACGCAGTATTTT.

The rearrangement joins TRBV6-5 to TRBJ2-7; 15 bases line up with TRBD2. This CDR3 has 16 residues. Looked up from germline, CDR1 is MNHEY and CDR2 is SVGAGI. The V and J ends lost 2 bases and 7 bases, in that order; junction bases with no gene match: 6. The CDR3: CASSYGLAGGPWEQYF. For the CDR3, the DNA is TGTGCCAGCAGTTACGGACTAGCGGGAGGGCCGTGGGAGCAGTACTTC.

The CDR3 here is CASRGDSNTGELFF. CDR3 in DNA: TGTGCCAGCAGGGGGGACTCGAACACCGGGGAGCTGTTTTTT. The chain uses TRBV7-9 and TRBJ2-2, with a tentative D call TRBD2 (6 bases). Germline CDR1 is SEHNR and CDR2 is FQNEAQ (reference sequence). This CDR3 has 14 amino acids. Trimming pared 6 bases from V and 0 bases from J, leaving 8 bases between.

The V call is TRBV7-9, the J call TRBJ2-5, with D tentatively TRBD2 (6 bases). This CDR3 spans 15 amino acids. Looked up from germline, CDR1 is SEHNR and CDR2 is FQNEAQ (reference sequence). V lost 5 bases to trimming and J lost 5 bases, with 18 bases between them. CDR3 sequence: CASSQDGTPGETQYF. The CDR3, as DNA: TGTGCCAGCAGCCAGGACGGGACTCCTGGGGAGACCCAGTACTTC.

This clone was detected only once. The chain has TRBV27 and TRBJ1-1; D perhaps matches TRBD1 (5 bases). The V gene's germline CDR1 is MNHEY and CDR2 SMNVEV (reference sequence). The ends were cut back, 3 bases at V and 5 bases at J, with 13 bases in the middle. CDR3 length: 14 amino acids. The CDR3 bases are TGTGCCAGCAGTTTTTTCGGTCGGGGGACTGAAGCTTTCTTT. Protein sequence: CASSFFGRGTEAFF.